The rows below give T cell receptor beta chains drawn from one sample of a study of OX40 agonist ivuxolimab in advanced cancers. Data came from immunoSEQ multiplex PCR; TCRdb stores just in-frame clones and leaves some out. The sample yields tens of thousands of clones, over 80% seen once. The sequencing used CD4+ or CD8+ T cells sorted from blood, collected in a trial of the OX40 agonist ivuxolimab. These receptors were collected from an adult with an advanced solid tumor such as melanoma, head and neck, liver or kidney cancer. Each CDR3 is given with its conserved first and last residue.

TRBV10-3	TRBJ1-5	CAISETDSQPQHF
TRBV28	TRBJ2-4	CASSLTGAKNIQYF
TRBV18	TRBJ1-1	CASSPQRADEAFF
TRBV19	TRBJ1-4	CASSIRGATNEKLFF
TRBV7-2	TRBJ1-3	CASSLGGSGNTIYF
TRBV5-6	TRBJ2-3	CASSLRTSGRRGTDTQYF
TRBV28	TRBJ2-7	CASSTPRGAYEQYF
TRBV5-4	TRBJ1-5	CASSLGGNGNQPQHF
TRBV7-2	TRBJ1-4	CASSTGGGRGEKLFF
TRBV9	TRBJ1-2	CASSVGFQDYGYTF
TRBV4-3	TRBJ2-7	CASSQVIAGAYEQYF
TRBV19	TRBJ2-2	CASSIDLRTSGRAETGELFF
TRBV7-2	TRBJ1-5	CASSSRGRQPQHF
TRBV4-3	TRBJ1-2	CASSQVDGYTF
TRBV7-2	TRBJ2-7	CASRQLAGALDEQYF
TRBV7-8	TRBJ1-1	CASSSSGLLNTEAFF
TRBV7-9	TRBJ1-1	CASRSTGTRNTEAFF
TRBV5-1	TRBJ2-1	CASSSGLANEQFF
TRBV14	TRBJ1-2	CASSQDPGQGSYGYTF
TRBV9	TRBJ1-3	CASSVSRGPGNTIYF
TRBV2	TRBJ1-5	CASWTGYSNQPQHF
TRBV9	TRBJ1-2	CASSVLGQSYGYTF
TRBV4-2	TRBJ2-7	CASSQPRGAMGEQYF
TRBV19	TRBJ2-3	CASRRLERAPSSTDTQYF
TRBV10-1	TRBJ2-1	CASSDPETSGEPLYYNEQFF
TRBV19	TRBJ2-2	CASSGGRGTTGELFF
TRBV7-9	TRBJ1-2	CASSLGIRGYTF
TRBV15	TRBJ2-3	CATSRQLLAGGGDTQYF
TRBV30	TRBJ2-5	CAWSERRGETQYF
TRBV6-9	TRBJ2-3	CASSYDREVDTQYF
TRBV6-5	TRBJ1-2	CASSYGKGSNAWGYTF
TRBV2	TRBJ1-6	CASSEARGYNSPLHF
TRBV28	TRBJ1-1	CASSSGGRRESEAFF
TRBV28	TRBJ1-5	CASSFPPHQPQHF
TRBV19	TRBJ2-2	CASSRGGGPSRGTGELFF
TRBV10-1	TRBJ2-5	CASSESSGEGRQETQYF
TRBV7-2	TRBJ2-3	CASSLYRGQGRDTQYF
TRBV19	TRBJ1-1	CASHPTREKGTEAFF